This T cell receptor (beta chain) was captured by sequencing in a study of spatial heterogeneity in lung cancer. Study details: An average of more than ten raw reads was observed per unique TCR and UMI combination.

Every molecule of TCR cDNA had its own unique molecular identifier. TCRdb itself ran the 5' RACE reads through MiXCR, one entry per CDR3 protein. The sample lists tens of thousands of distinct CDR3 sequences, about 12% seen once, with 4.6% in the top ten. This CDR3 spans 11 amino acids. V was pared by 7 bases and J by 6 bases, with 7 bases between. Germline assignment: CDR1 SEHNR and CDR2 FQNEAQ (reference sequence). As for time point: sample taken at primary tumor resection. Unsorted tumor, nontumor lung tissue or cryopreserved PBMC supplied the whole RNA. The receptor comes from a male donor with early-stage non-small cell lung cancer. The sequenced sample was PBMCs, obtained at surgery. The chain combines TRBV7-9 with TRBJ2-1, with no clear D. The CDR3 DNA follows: TGTGCCAGCATCGATACCAATGAGCAGTTCTTC. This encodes CASIDTNEQFF.